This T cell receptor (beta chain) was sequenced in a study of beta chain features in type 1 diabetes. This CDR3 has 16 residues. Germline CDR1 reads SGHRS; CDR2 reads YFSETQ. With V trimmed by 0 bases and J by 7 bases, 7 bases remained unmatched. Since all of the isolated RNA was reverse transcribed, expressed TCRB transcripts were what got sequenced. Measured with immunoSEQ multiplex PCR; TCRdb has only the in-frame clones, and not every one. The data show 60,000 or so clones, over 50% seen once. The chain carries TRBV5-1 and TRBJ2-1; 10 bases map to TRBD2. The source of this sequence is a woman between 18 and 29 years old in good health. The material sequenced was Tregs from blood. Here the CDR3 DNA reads TGCGCCAGCAGCTTGGTGGAGCTAGCGGGAGATAATGAGCAGTTCTTC. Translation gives CASSLVELAGDNEQFF.